Below, 21 T cell receptor beta chains from the same sample are listed, as sequenced in a study of tissue T cells after allogeneic stem cell transplantation. As to time point: mouse harvest day 14 after allogeneic transplant. Each mouse received 10^7 T-cell-depleted marrow cells plus 10^6 splenic CD5+ T cells by tail vein. Sequencing was performed with immunoSEQ multiplex PCR; in TCRdb, only in-frame clones are kept and a portion is missing. The table records 4,900 or so clones, approximately 47% of them present only once. Source material: gut tissue. Receptor source: a female BALB/c mouse given C57BL/6 T cells with graft-versus-host disease after an allogeneic hematopoietic cell transplant.

About this clone itself: Genes and germline are mouse. The read ends 1 residue shy of where the CDR3 ends; the end is completed using the germline J gene. The V and J genes are TRBV31 and TRBJ2-1; 9 bases fit TRBD2. After removal of 0 bases from V and 3 bases from J, the junction contained 3 bases not matched to a gene. The CDR3 has 15 amino acids. CDR1 and CDR2 from the germline V gene are GKSSPN and SITVG. The CDR3 loop is CAWSLGTGSYAEQFF. The CDR3 bases that were read are TGTGCCTGGAGTCTAGGGACTGGGAGCTATGCTGAGCAGTTC.

Judged by abundance, this clone is medium-sized. Here the gene names and germline are mouse. The DNA ends 1 residue before the CDR3 does, and the rest of the CDR3 is filled in from the germline J gene. The chain employs TRBV4 and TRBJ1-3; no definite D call. The CDR3 totals 15 residues. Germline CDR1 is LGHDT and CDR2 is YNNKQL (reference sequence). V lost 5 bases and J lost 0, with 11 bases in between. The CDR3 protein is CASSASTISGNTLYF. The covered CDR3 bases are TGTGCCAGCAGCGCCTCGACAATTTCTGGAAATACGCTCTAT.

In regard to this clone: The gene names here belong to mouse. Read sequence stops 1 residue before the CDR3 end, and the germline J gene provides the missing end. This chain joins TRBV29 and TRBJ2-1; tentative D call: TRBD2 (5 bases). V lost 4 bases and J 7 bases, leaving 8 bases between the germline ends. The V gene's germline CDR1 is MSHET and CDR2 SYDVDS. CDR3 length equals 12 residues. CDR3 bases read: TGTGCTAGCAGTTGGGTGGGGGCTGAGCAGTTC. This codes for CASSWVGAEQF. In full, the CDR3 reads CASSWVGAEQFF.

A note on this clone: Gene and germline names: mouse. The CDR3 is cut off 1 residue early in the read; its end comes from the germline J gene. The chain recombines TRBV23 with TRBJ1-4; the D call in the table, TRBD1, was not verified against the DNA. The CDR3 has 15 residues. Germline CDR1 reads KGHTA; CDR2 reads FQNQQP. Incomplete CDR3 DNA: TGCTCCAGCAGTCAATCACCAGGGACCAACGAAAGATTATTT. It codes for CSSSQSPGTNERLF. The whole CDR3 sequence reads CSSSQSPGTNERLFF.

This clone came up a few times. All gene names here are mouse names. The CDR3 extends 1 residue past the end of the read, so its final part is completed from the germline J gene. The chain has TRBV3 and TRBJ1-3; D remains ambiguous. The V gene's germline CDR1 is SNHLY and CDR2 FYNGKV (reference sequence). The CDR3 has 14 residues. V lost 6 bases and J lost 0, with 9 bases in between. The CDR3 region is CASSLANSGNTLYF. The CDR3 DNA, read in part, is TGTGCCAGCAGTCTCGCCAATTCTGGAAATACGCTCTAT.

Turning to this clone: Germline and genes: mouse. The read falls 1 residue short of the CDR3 end, and the missing part is taken from the germline J gene. This rearrangement joins TRBV12-2 to TRBJ2-3; D is unclear. V dropped 0 bases and J dropped 0 bases, with 6 bases sitting between them. The CDR3 spans 14 residues. CDR1 is SGHLS and CDR2 is HYDKME in the germline V gene. The CDR3 sequence: CASSLRSSAETLYF. Incomplete CDR3 DNA: TGTGCCAGCTCTCTCCGATCTAGTGCAGAAACGCTGTAT.

This clone is labeled as large. Mouse gene names and germline throughout. The sequence runs out 1 residue before the end of the CDR3; the remainder is reconstructed from the germline J gene. The chain has TRBV12-1 and TRBJ2-7; the match to TRBD2 covers 7 bases. The ends lost 1 base at V and 0 bases at J; junction bases unmatched: 5. This CDR3 has 15 amino acids. Germline V gives CDR1 SGHSN, CDR2 HYEKVE. CDR3 bases read: TGTGCCAGCTCTCTTCCTGGGGGTAGCTCCTATGAACAGTAC. It translates to CASSLPGGSSYEQY. The entire CDR3 protein reads CASSLPGGSSYEQYF.

With regard to this clone: Mouse germline and gene names are used. The read stops 1 residue short of the end of the CDR3; the missing end is completed from the germline J gene. The V gene is TRBV3, the J gene TRBJ2-2, with D hard to call. The CDR3 sequence is 14 residues long. V lost 1 base and J lost 0, with 3 bases in between. The germline CDR1 and CDR2 sequences are SNHLY and FYNGKV (reference sequence). The sequenced part of the CDR3 DNA is TGTGCCAGCAGCTTAGTAACAAACACCGGGCAGCTCTAC. Translation: CASSLVTNTGQLY. The entire CDR3 is CASSLVTNTGQLYF.

A word on this clone: The gene names given are mouse names. The CDR3 end is not reached by the read, which stops 1 residue before it; the germline J gene fills it in. The chain uses TRBV12-2 and TRBJ2-7; 7 bases agree with TRBD2. V shed 2 bases and J 2 bases; nucleotides not matched to a gene: 2. The CDR3 length is 13 residues. CDR1 is SGHLS and CDR2 is HYDKME in the germline V gene. This CDR3 is CASSPTGTYEQYF. The CDR3 bases that were read are TGTGCCAGCTCTCCGACTGGGACCTATGAACAGTAC.

On this clone itself: Gene names are mouse gene names. The read ends 1 residue before the CDR3 terminus; that terminus is restored from the germline J gene. The chain couples TRBV4 to TRBJ2-5; D remains unclear. V was cut by 5 bases and J by 0 bases, with 3 bases left in between. The CDR3 sequence is 12 residues long. The germline CDR1 and CDR2 sequences are LGHDT and YNNKQL (reference sequence). The sequenced part of the CDR3 DNA is TGTGCCAGCAGCCTTAACCAAGACACCCAGTAC. Amino acid sequence: CASSLNQDTQY. The full CDR3 protein is CASSLNQDTQYF.

To note about this clone: Gene names and germline match the mouse. The missing CDR3 end, 1 residue past where the read stops, is filled in from the germline J gene. V and J are TRBV5 and TRBJ2-1; 7 bases are a match to TRBD2. Trimming at V came to 3 bases and at J to 7 bases, leaving 6 bases not matched to a gene. Germline loops: CDR1 LGHNA, CDR2 YNLKQL (reference sequence). The CDR3 is 14 residues long. The CDR3 protein is CASSQDGGTAEQFF. The sequenced part of the CDR3 DNA is TGTGCCAGCAGCCAGGATGGGGGGACGGCTGAGCAGTTC.

This clone appeared a single time. Gene names and germline refer to mouse. The missing CDR3 end, 1 residue past where the read stops, is filled in from the germline J gene. This rearrangement joins TRBV31 to TRBJ2-7, with 13 bases fitting TRBD2. J gave up 0 bases and V 1 base, and 3 bases lay outside the gene matches. CDR3 length: 16 residues. Germline V gene lookup returns CDR1 GKSSPN and CDR2 SITVG. CDR3 DNA (partial): TGTGCCTGGAGTCGGGACTGGGGGGGGAGCTCCTATGAACAGTAC. Protein sequence: CAWSRDWGGSSYEQY. The entire CDR3 protein reads CAWSRDWGGSSYEQYF.

As for this clone: This sequence is one base from a far larger clone and is likely a read error. Germline and genes here are mouse. From the germline J gene comes the end of the CDR3, since the read stops 1 residue before it. V gene TRBV13-2 combines with J gene TRBJ2-7; the match to TRBD2 covers 8 bases. CDR1 and CDR2 (germline): NNHNN, SYGAGS (reference sequence). V gave up 0 bases and J gave up 2 bases; unmatched junction bases: 1. CDR3 length: 14 amino acids. The CDR3 bases that were read are TGTGCCAGCGGTGATGCTGGGGGGCCCTATGAACAGTAC. This sequence encodes CASGDAGGPYEQY. The whole CDR3 sequence is CASGDAGGPYEQYF.

As to this clone: The genes are named according to mouse. Sequencing ends 1 residue short of the CDR3 end; the germline J gene provides the rest. The chain has TRBV3 and TRBJ2-5; D uncertain. The CDR3 runs 13 residues. CDR1 is SNHLY, CDR2 FYNGKV, per germline (reference sequence). Trimming removed 0 bases at V and 4 bases at J, with 5 bases between. The covered CDR3 bases are TGTGCCAGCAGCTTAGCCGGGAAAGACACCCAGTAC. Its protein is CASSLAGKDTQY. The full CDR3 protein reads CASSLAGKDTQYF.

Of note for this clone: The germline and genes are mouse ones. The CDR3 end lies 1 residue beyond the end of the read and is filled in from the germline J gene. The chain joins TRBV26 to TRBJ2-5; D is perhaps TRBD1 or TRBD2 (5 bases each). V dropped 2 bases and J dropped 0 bases, with 6 bases sitting between them. Germline V CDR1 and CDR2: KGHPV, FQNQEV (reference sequence). This CDR3 region has 14 residues. Here the CDR3 reads CASSLGANQDTQYF. The sequenced part of the CDR3 DNA is TGTGCCAGCAGTCTGGGGGCCAACCAAGACACCCAGTAC.

Details on this clone: The junction differs from germline at one of its ends, possibly a read error. Gene and germline names: mouse. The CDR3 end falls 1 residue outside the read, so it is completed with the germline J gene. The chain employs TRBV15 and TRBJ1-2; D call uncertain. The CDR3 covers 15 residues. In germline, CDR1 is SGHND, CDR2 FRSKSL. The CDR3 DNA, read in part, is TGTGCAAGCAGCTTAGATCGAGGCATAAACTCCGACTACACC. Its protein is CASSLDRGINSDYT. The whole CDR3 protein is CASSLDRGINSDYTF.

As concerns this clone: Gene labels here are mouse ones. The DNA read from the CDR3 is TGTGCCAGCGGTGCCGGGACAAATTCTGGAAATACGCTCTAT. Its protein is CASGAGTNSGNTLY. The entire CDR3 reads CASGAGTNSGNTLYF. The chain has TRBV13-2 and TRBJ1-3; D is possibly TRBD1 (6 bases). Read data end 1 residue before the CDR3 end; the end is taken from the germline J gene. Germline V gene data show CDR1 as NNHNN and CDR2 as SYGAGS (reference sequence). V was clipped by 3 bases and J by 0 bases, with 10 bases between them. The CDR3 has 15 residues.

Of note for this clone: All gene names here are mouse names. The DNA ends 1 residue before the CDR3 does, and the rest of the CDR3 is filled in from the germline J gene. The chain couples TRBV26 to TRBJ2-2; D possibly matches TRBD1 or TRBD2 (6 bases each). The germline V gene encodes CDR1 KGHPV and CDR2 FQNQEV (reference sequence). Trimming removed 2 bases from V and 6 bases from J, with 10 bases in between. The CDR3 is 14 amino acids. This CDR3 is CASSLVGAPGQLYF. The sequenced part of the CDR3 DNA is TGTGCCAGCAGTCTGGTGGGGGCCCCCGGGCAGCTCTAC.

Note on this clone: All gene names here are mouse names. The CDR3 end falls 1 residue outside the read, so it is completed with the germline J gene. The rearrangement links TRBV26 to TRBJ2-5, with 7 bases matching TRBD2. CDR3 length: 14 residues. Germline loops: CDR1 KGHPV, CDR2 FQNQEV (reference sequence). V lost 1 base and J lost 3; bases outside the gene matches: 1. The part of the CDR3 DNA that was read is TGTGCCAGCAGTCTGTACTGGGGACAAGACACCCAGTAC. Translating it yields CASSLYWGQDTQY. From start to end, the CDR3 is CASSLYWGQDTQYF.

As concerns this clone: All gene names here are mouse names. The read is 1 residue too short to cover the CDR3 end, so that end is filled in from the germline J gene. V and J are TRBV13-3 and TRBJ1-4; TRBD1 matches at 10 bases. CDR1 is NNHDY and CDR2 is SYVADS in the germline V gene. The CDR3 covers 15 residues. V was clipped by 3 bases and J by 6 bases; unmatched bases: 5. The CDR3 is CASSGTGGGYERLFF. The part of the CDR3 DNA that was read is TGTGCCAGCAGTGGGACAGGGGGAGGATACGAAAGATTATTT. The full variable domain, in which reference TRBV13-3 and TRBJ1-4 provide the parts outside the CDR3, is EAAVTQSPRSKVAVTGGKVTLSCHQTNNHDYMYWYRQDTGHGLRLIHYSYVADSTEKGDIPDGYKASRPSQENFSLILELASLSQTAVYFCASSGTGGGYERLFFGHGTKLSVL.

Only one count was recorded for this clone. Gene names follow the mouse nomenclature. The DNA ends 1 residue before the CDR3 does, and the rest of the CDR3 is filled in from the germline J gene. This chain links TRBV1 with TRBJ2-7; the D is unclear. The V gene lost 1 base and the J gene lost 0 bases, with 7 bases spanning the gap. The CDR3 spans 14 residues. The germline V gene has CDR1 NSQYPW and CDR2 LRSPGD (reference sequence). This CDR3 reads CTCSAGQSSYEQYF. CDR3 DNA (partial): TGCACCTGCAGTGCAGGACAAAGCTCCTATGAACAGTAC.